This T cell receptor (beta chain) was found in a study of T cells in Graves' hyperthyroidism and ophthalmopathy (dated by TCRdb to about 2019). Background for the entire study: Peripheral blood samples were taken at the time of initial diagnosis, prior to any treatment. TCR V-J signatures able to tell the groups apart were searched for in a discovery cohort of approximately 95 patients, of whom more than 40 had Graves' ophthalmopathy and roughly 59 had stable Graves' hyperthyroidism. An independent validation cohort of 18 to 20 hyperthyroidism patients and approximately 16 patients who later progressed to ophthalmopathy tested prospective prediction of ophthalmopathy. The 100 or so discovery patients were randomly divided into training and test sets at a 7:3 ratio. The study also compared thyroid tissue and blood T-cell repertoires from over 5 Graves' hyperthyroidism patients. After blood sampling, hyperthyroidism patients were treated with methimazole at a starting dose of 30 mg daily, and ophthalmopathy patients were treated with high-dose intravenous methylprednisolone. According to the paper, TCR Vbeta CDR3 sequencing was carried out on around 140 peripheral blood samples, which came from approximately 41 ophthalmopathy, under 80 hyperthyroidism and roughly 17 progressor patients.

This clonotype was counted between two and nine times. No antigen is known for it. No much larger clone is present one base from it, and per-base qualities are unavailable. The TCR beta CDR3 regions were amplified from the RNA transcripts. The TCR CDR3 was subjected to a first round of RT-PCR using the HTBI primer set and the Qiagen OneStep RT-PCR kit. Libraries were constructed in a second round of multiplex PCR, after which size selection and purification were carried out. Paired-end sequencing of the libraries was performed with 100 bp reads on an Illumina HiSeq2000. As for the authors' bioinformatics: SOAPnuke was used to process the raw data, throwing out any read that contained adapters or uncalled bases, had a mean Phred below 15, or lacked an exact constant-primer or identifier match. COPE v1.2.5 was used to merge the high-quality paired reads, and each unique nucleotide sequence was defined as a clonotype. MiTCR v1.1 was used to align clonotypes to the IMGT TRBV, TRBD and TRBJ reference segments. The analysis was restricted to V-J combinations with a frequency above 0.0001, which together covered about 99% of the repertoires. A TCS score was defined as the ratio between F50 (clonal expansion) and ExV (chaos), using BLOSUM62-based TCRdist between CDR3 peptides within each V-J. Welch's t-statistics and random forest reduced fewer than 600 V-J features to 13, which were used in a naive Bayes classifier (R e1071). The raw public data were reprocessed by TCRdb itself: fastp quality trimming at Q25, MiXCR clonotype calling, in-frame beta chains only. Every CDR3 protein is listed once, alongside the most common genes and DNA of its rows. The V and J calls come from TCRdb's annotation, not from the publication. Within this sample are 500,000 to 800,000 distinct CDR3 sequences, with roughly 15% of them counted one time only. The ten largest clones capture about 12% of the sample.

The CDR3 covers 14 residues, taking in both the cysteine and the phenylalanine. Only the CDR3 portion is preserved as DNA: 42 bases, with reading frame beginning at the first base. The trim is 0 bases for V and 0 bases for J, with a gap of 6 bases between the germline ends. The germline V gene sets CDR1 to LGHNA and CDR2 to YNFKEQ. In the ophthalmopathy patients, disease was moderately to severely active, with a Clinical Activity Score of 3 or more, a NOSPECS grade of 4 or more, and a duration of less than 3 months. The study excluded patients with uncontrolled infections, other autoimmune diseases, pregnancy or lactation. Clinical symptoms, serum thyroxine and TRAb, thyroid ultrasound, and orbital computed tomography formed the basis for the diagnoses. PBMCs were isolated from more than 9 ml of fresh peripheral blood by Ficoll-Paque density gradient centrifugation. Trizol reagent was used to extract total RNA, and RNA quality was then checked on an Agilent 2100 Bioanalyzer.

General conclusions and limits of the study: Most expanded thyroid clonotypes (frequency above 0.001) were also detected in blood, a finding suggesting that blood repertoires may reflect thyroid immune responses. Sample size was not statistically predetermined, and investigators were not blinded to group allocation. In validation, the model predicted progression to ophthalmopathy a median of approximately 6.6 months before onset, with roughly 68% sensitivity and about 72% specificity. In cross-validation, a model built on a 13 V-J signature told ophthalmopathy apart from stable hyperthyroidism with approximately 90% sensitivity and roughly 82% specificity, and in testing the same model reached 80%/75%.

This TCR was sampled from a woman aged 45-59 years with Graves' ophthalmopathy. The V and J genes are TRBV4-2 and TRBJ2-7; the D gene is perhaps TRBD1 or TRBD2, as each covers 5 bases. Input material: blood. Here the CDR3 is given as CASSQEGDSYEQYF. The DNA sequence reads TGTGCCAGCAGCCAAGAGGGGGACTCCTACGAGCAGTACTTC.